The sequence of this T cell receptor beta chain was determined in a study of Tregs in tolerant kidney transplant recipients. Study observations and caveats: No direct test of biological reproducibility was done here.

Germline CDR1 SGHDT, CDR2 YYEEEE. Trimming took 2 bases from V and 1 from J, leaving 13 bases between them. This CDR3 region has 15 residues. Profiling relied on immunoSEQ multiplex PCR, and the TCRdb table lists in-frame clones only, not all of them. The sample lists around 230,000 clones; about 80% were seen once. With regard to this clone: What it binds is not known.

This TCR derives from a human donor in good health. This chain joins TRBV5-6 and TRBJ2-7; D is ambiguous. Sequencing was carried out using CD4+ T cells from blood. This chain's CDR3 is CASSFGRTRSYEQYF. The CDR3 coding sequence is TGTGCCAGCAGCTTCGGCAGAACGCGTTCCTACGAGCAGTACTTC.